Listed here are 27 T cell receptor beta chains from one sample, sequenced in a study of T cells after yellow fever vaccination. In TCRdb, the 5' RACE reads were re-called with MiXCR into one record per CDR3 protein. The table has some 400,000 distinct CDR3 sequences, 6% to 8% seen once. The specimen comprised PBMCs, sampled 5 days after the yellow fever booster vaccination. The receptors were sampled from a man younger than 45 who received the YFV17D yellow fever vaccine.

This clonotype was observed a handful of times. The CDR3 bases are TGTGCCACCAGTGACGGACAGGGGGCGACGGGAACAGATACGCAGTATTTT. Its translation is CATSDGQGATGTDTQYF. The chain is built from TRBV24-1 and TRBJ2-3; 11 bases line up with TRBD1. Looked up from germline, CDR1 is KGHDR and CDR2 is SFDVKD. The ends lost 4 bases at V and 3 bases at J; junction bases unmatched: 8. CDR3 size: 17 residues.

V gene TRBV24-1 combines with J gene TRBJ2-1; TRBD1 or TRBD2 may be the D gene (5 bases each). This CDR3 has 13 residues. V lost 10 bases and J lost 7, with 16 bases in between. Germline CDR1 KGHDR, CDR2 SFDVKD. The CDR3 reads CATTDSRTNEQFF. CDR3 coding DNA: TGTGCCACGACGGACTCGAGGACAAATGAGCAGTTCTTC.

A few counts support this clonotype. The chain employs TRBV6-5 and TRBJ1-5; 9 nucleotides align to TRBD1. CDR1 and CDR2 (germline): MNHEY, SVGAGI. The CDR3 totals 15 residues. The V segment lost 5 bases and the J segment 5 bases; nucleotides outside the gene matches: 7. The CDR3 sequence is CASSHRGRMDQPQHF. In DNA, the CDR3 is TGTGCCAGCAGTCACAGGGGGCGGATGGATCAGCCCCAGCATTTT.

This clonotype was seen many times. The J gene is TRBJ2-1, the V gene TRBV7-8, with 7 bases aligning to TRBD1. The V gene end was trimmed by 5 bases and the J gene end by 7 bases; junction bases not matched to a gene: 14. Germline CDR1 is SGHVS and CDR2 is FQNEAQ. CDR3 length: 16 amino acids. The CDR3, as DNA: TGTGCCAGCAGCCCTCCGACAGGACCCAGGGGGAATGAGCAGTTCTTC. Protein product: CASSPPTGPRGNEQFF.

This clonotype was counted only a few times. The chain couples TRBV6-5 to TRBJ2-5; D gene unclear. There are 14 residues in the CDR3. The germline V and J ends were trimmed by 3 bases and 1 base, with 9 bases remaining between them. Germline CDR1 reads MNHEY; CDR2 reads SVGAGI. The CDR3 coding sequence is TGTGCCAGCAGTTATAGACCGGGCCAAGAGACCCAGTACTTC. Translating gives CASSYRPGQETQYF.

This clonotype was counted ten times or more. The gene calls are TRBV7-2 and TRBJ2-2; possibly TRBD2 for D (6 bases). The CDR3 consists of 14 residues. V gave up 7 bases and J gave up 2 bases, with 11 bases separating them. Germline V gene lookup returns CDR1 SGHTA and CDR2 FQGNSA. CDR3 sequence reads: CASKAGRNTGELFF. The CDR3 DNA reads TGTGCCAGCAAGGCGGGGAGAAACACCGGGGAGCTGTTTTTT.

The chain employs TRBV6-2 or TRBV6-3 and TRBJ2-3, with 11 bases matching TRBD2. Germline V gives CDR1 MNHEY, CDR2 SVGEGT. After removal of 5 bases from V and 6 bases from J, the junction contained 22 bases not matched to a gene. The CDR3 extends over 20 amino acids. The CDR3 protein is CASSPRGARASGRSMDTQYF. CDR3 sequence (DNA): TGTGCCAGCAGTCCCCGCGGGGCGCGGGCTAGCGGGAGGTCAATGGATACGCAGTATTTT.

Only a few counts were recorded for this clonotype. The chain carries TRBV5-1 and TRBJ1-1; TRBD1 is a possible D gene (5 bases). The CDR3 has 14 residues. Germline V gene lookup returns CDR1 SGHRS and CDR2 YFSETQ. The ends were cut back, 3 bases at V and 0 bases at J, with 9 bases in the middle. This CDR3 is CASSSPGMNTEAFF. DNA of the CDR3: TGCGCCAGCAGCTCCCCAGGGATGAACACTGAAGCTTTCTTT.

The V call is TRBV9, the J call TRBJ2-7, with TRBD1 as a possible D gene (5 bases). With 5 bases removed from V and 5 bases from J, the gap between germline ends came to 14 bases. Germline V gene lookup returns CDR1 SGDLS and CDR2 YYNGEE. This CDR3 spans 13 amino acids. The CDR3 sequence is CASSDQGRDEQYF. For the CDR3, the DNA is TGTGCCAGCAGTGACCAGGGTAGGGACGAGCAGTACTTC.

This clonotype has just a few counts. J is TRBJ2-2 and V is TRBV10-3, with 12 positions matching TRBD2. This CDR3 spans 17 amino acids. With 7 bases clipped from V and 4 bases from J, the junction kept 10 bases outside the gene matches. Germline assignment: CDR1 ENHRY and CDR2 SYGVKD. The CDR3 loop reads CAINRLAGAGGTGELFF. CDR3 nucleotide sequence: TGTGCCATCAACCGACTAGCGGGAGCTGGCGGCACCGGGGAGCTGTTTTTT.

J is TRBJ2-3 and V is TRBV5-4; D gene unclear. CDR3 length: 12 amino acids. Looked up from germline, CDR1 is SGHNT and CDR2 is YYREEE (reference sequence). Trimming shortened V by 3 bases and J by 9 bases, and 11 bases separated the two germline ends. The CDR3 nucleotides are TGTGCCAGCAGCTCTGACACCTTCACGCAGTATTTT. It is translated as CASSSDTFTQYF.

This clonotype was detected only a few times. This chain connects TRBV19 to TRBJ1-2; possibly TRBD1 for D (6 bases). Germline V gene lookup returns CDR1 LNHDA and CDR2 SQIVND (reference sequence). The CDR3 is 15 amino acids. The V end lost 3 bases, the J end lost 8 bases, and 19 bases lay between the germline ends. The CDR3: CASSIDGDTWGGYTF. Here the CDR3 DNA reads TGTGCCAGTAGTATCGACGGGGACACTTGGGGCGGCTACACCTTC.

The chain couples TRBV12-3 or TRBV12-4 to TRBJ2-1; the match to TRBD2 covers 13 bases. V dropped 1 base and J dropped 7; count of bases not matched to a gene: 7. CDR3 length: 17 amino acids. The CDR3 is CASSLVRTSGSYNEQFF. The CDR3 region has the DNA TGTGCCAGCAGTTTAGTCCGGACTAGCGGGAGTTATAATGAGCAGTTCTTC.

This clonotype was seen repeatedly, ten times or more. The gene calls are TRBV14 and TRBJ1-1; D is uncertain. V was pared by 0 bases and J by 1 base, with 9 bases between. This CDR3 contains 15 residues. Germline CDR1 is SGHDN and CDR2 is FVKESK. As DNA, the CDR3 is TGTGCCAGCAGCCAAGATATAGACGGGAACACTGAAGCTTTCTTT. This codes for CASSQDIDGNTEAFF.

The rearrangement joins TRBV6-5 to TRBJ2-1, with D perhaps matching TRBD1 (6 bases). Trimming removed 4 bases from V and 9 bases from J, with 13 bases in between. The CDR3 has 13 amino acids. CDR1 and CDR2 (germline): MNHEY, SVGAGI. CDR3 bases: TGTGCCAGCAGTTTACAGGGAACCGGTGAGCAGTTCTTC. Protein sequence: CASSLQGTGEQFF.

Many counts were recorded for this clonotype. J is TRBJ2-1 and V is TRBV7-2, with a weak D call TRBD2 (6 bases). The CDR3 loop spans 13 amino acids. Germline lookup yields CDR1 SGHTA and CDR2 FQGNSA. Trimming removed 10 bases at V and 6 bases at J, with 16 bases between. This CDR3 is CATTPGLFNEQFF. CDR3 bases: TGTGCCACCACTCCGGGACTTTTCAATGAGCAGTTCTTC.

This clonotype was observed at least ten times. The rearrangement joins TRBV5-1 to TRBJ2-3, with unresolved D. V lost 0 bases and J lost 9, with 11 bases in between. Germline V gene sequence: CDR1 SGHRS, CDR2 YFSETQ. This CDR3 comprises 13 residues. The CDR3 sequence: CASSLEEKATQYF. As DNA, the CDR3 is TGCGCCAGCAGCTTGGAAGAGAAGGCAACGCAGTATTTT.

The chain has TRBV10-3 and TRBJ2-3; perhaps TRBD2 as D (5 bases). The germline V gene encodes CDR1 ENHRY and CDR2 SYGVKD. Deletions cut 0 bases from V and 2 bases from J, with 9 bases between. The CDR3 contains 15 residues. Here the CDR3 DNA reads TGTGCCATCAGTGAGTCGAGCGGATCCACAGATACGCAGTATTTT. Translating gives CAISESSGSTDTQYF.

This chain connects TRBV7-2 to TRBJ2-1, with D maybe TRBD2 (5 bases). Per germline, CDR1 SGHTA and CDR2 FQGNSA. V was trimmed by 2 bases and J by 3 bases, leaving 11 bases between them. The CDR3 runs 15 residues. In DNA, the CDR3 is TGTGCCAGCAGCTTACTGGGAGCGGACTACAATGAGCAGTTCTTC. Its translation: CASSLLGADYNEQFF. The full variable domain, rest sourced from reference TRBV7-2 and TRBJ2-1, is GAGVSQSPSNKVTEKGKDVELRCDPISGHTALYWYRQSLGQGLEFLIYFQGNSAPDKSGLPSDRFSAERTGGSVSTLTIQRTQQEDSAVYLCASSLLGADYNEQFFGPGTRLTVL.

The chain carries TRBV20-1 and TRBJ2-3; perhaps TRBD2 as D (6 bases). CDR3 length equals 12 residues. The germline CDR1 and CDR2 sequences are DFQATT and SNEGSKA (reference sequence). V lost 3 bases, J lost 3 bases, and 7 bases lay in between. The CDR3 DNA sequence: TGCAGTGCTAGGCGGGGAACAGATACGCAGTATTTT. Translating it yields CSARRGTDTQYF.

The chain uses TRBV20-1 and TRBJ2-1; 7 bases fit TRBD2. Looked up from germline, CDR1 is DFQATT and CDR2 is SNEGSKA (reference sequence). V trimming: 4 bases; J trimming: 4 bases; junction bases outside the gene matches: 7. The CDR3 has 14 residues. CDR3 loop: CSAIGLADYNEQFF. DNA for the CDR3: TGCAGTGCTATCGGCCTAGCGGATTACAATGAGCAGTTCTTC.

This clonotype came up a few times. The genes are TRBV20-1 and TRBJ2-2; 11 bases line up with TRBD2. Looked up from germline, CDR1 is DFQATT and CDR2 is SNEGSKA (reference sequence). Trimming cost V 5 bases and J 4 bases; bases outside gene matches: 12. The CDR3 consists of 17 residues. The CDR3, as DNA: TGCAGTGCTCGGAACTTACCGGGACTAGCGGTCACCGGGGAGCTGTTTTTT. Translating gives CSARNLPGLAVTGELFF.

This clonotype occurred a few times. The V and J genes are TRBV20-1 and TRBJ2-3; the D gene is possibly TRBD2 (5 bases). Germline V gene sequence: CDR1 DFQATT, CDR2 SNEGSKA (reference sequence). V shed 2 bases and J shed 1 base, with 19 bases lying between them. This CDR3 region has 17 residues. The CDR3 sequence is CSARSFTSTQGTDTQYF. CDR3 coding DNA: TGCAGTGCTAGAAGTTTTACTAGTACCCAAGGCACAGATACGCAGTATTTT.

This clonotype was detected many times. The J gene is TRBJ2-7, the V gene TRBV12-3 or TRBV12-4, with D possibly being TRBD2 (7 bases). The CDR3 consists of 15 residues. V shed 6 bases and J shed 0 bases, with 15 bases lying between them. Here the CDR3 reads CASSSGGGLSYEQYF. CDR3 bases: TGTGCCAGCAGCAGTGGGGGGGGGCTCTCCTACGAGCAGTACTTC.

This clonotype occurred many times. This rearrangement joins TRBV12-3 or TRBV12-4 to TRBJ2-5, with D hard to call. The CDR3 covers 11 residues. V lost 5 bases to trimming and J lost 7 bases, with 8 bases between them. The DNA of the CDR3 is TGTGCCAGCAGTAAAAGCGCGACCCAGTACTTC. It yields the protein CASSKSATQYF.

This clonotype was recorded many times. V gene TRBV10-3 combines with J gene TRBJ2-7; the D gene could be TRBD1 or TRBD2 (5 bases each). The V and J ends lost 5 bases and 3 bases respectively, with 14 bases between them. This CDR3 is 14 amino acids long. Germline CDR1 reads ENHRY; CDR2 reads SYGVKD. CDR3 region: CAISTRDGLYEQYF. CDR3 sequence (DNA): TGTGCCATCAGTACAAGGGACGGGCTCTACGAGCAGTACTTC.

This clonotype was recorded at least ten times. J is TRBJ2-4 and V is TRBV9, with D perhaps TRBD1 or TRBD2 (7 bases each). The V gene's germline CDR1 is SGDLS and CDR2 YYNGEE. The V end was cut by 3 bases, the J end by 5 bases, with 21 bases between. This CDR3 has 17 residues. CDR3 bases: TGTGCCAGCAGCGGGGGGGGAAACAGGGGACCCCAAAACATTCAGTACTTC. This gives the protein CASSGGGNRGPQNIQYF.